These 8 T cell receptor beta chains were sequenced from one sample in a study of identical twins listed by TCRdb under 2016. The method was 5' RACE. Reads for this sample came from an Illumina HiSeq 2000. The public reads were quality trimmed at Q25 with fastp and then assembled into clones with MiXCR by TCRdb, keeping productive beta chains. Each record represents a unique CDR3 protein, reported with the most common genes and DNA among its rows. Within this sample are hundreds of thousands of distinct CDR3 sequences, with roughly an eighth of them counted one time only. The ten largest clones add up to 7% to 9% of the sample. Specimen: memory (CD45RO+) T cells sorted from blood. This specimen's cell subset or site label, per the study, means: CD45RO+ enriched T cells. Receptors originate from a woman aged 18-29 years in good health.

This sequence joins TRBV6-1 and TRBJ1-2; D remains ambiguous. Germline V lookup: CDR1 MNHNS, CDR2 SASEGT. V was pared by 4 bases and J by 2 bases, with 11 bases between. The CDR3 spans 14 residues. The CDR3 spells CASSADHPNYGYTF. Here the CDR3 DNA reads TGTGCCAGCAGTGCCGATCACCCAAACTATGGCTACACCTTC.

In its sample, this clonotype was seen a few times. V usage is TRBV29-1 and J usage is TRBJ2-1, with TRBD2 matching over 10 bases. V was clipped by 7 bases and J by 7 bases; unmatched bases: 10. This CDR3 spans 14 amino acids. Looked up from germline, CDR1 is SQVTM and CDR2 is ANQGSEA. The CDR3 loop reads CSAKGLARRNEQFF. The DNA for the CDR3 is TGCAGCGCGAAGGGACTAGCGAGGCGGAATGAGCAGTTCTTC.

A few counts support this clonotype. The CDR3 DNA reads TGTGCCAGCTCACCTTCGGGCGAGCAGTACTTC. Protein sequence: CASSPSGEQYF. This sequence joins TRBV18 and TRBJ2-7; D is ambiguous. The V gene lost 3 bases and the J gene lost 6 bases, with 6 bases spanning the gap. There are 11 residues in the CDR3. Germline CDR1 KGHSH, CDR2 LQKENI.

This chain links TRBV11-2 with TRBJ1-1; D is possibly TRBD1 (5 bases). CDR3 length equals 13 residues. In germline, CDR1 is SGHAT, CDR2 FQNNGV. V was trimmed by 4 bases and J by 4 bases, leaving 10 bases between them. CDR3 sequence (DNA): TGTGCCAGCAGCTCAGGGTTGGGCACTGAAGCTTTCTTT. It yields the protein CASSSGLGTEAFF.

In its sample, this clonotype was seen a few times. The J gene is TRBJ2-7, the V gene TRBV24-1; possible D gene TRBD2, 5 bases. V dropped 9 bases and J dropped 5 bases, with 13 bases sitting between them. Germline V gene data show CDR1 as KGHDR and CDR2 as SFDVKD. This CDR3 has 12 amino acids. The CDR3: CATVGLPDEQYF. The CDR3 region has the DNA TGTGCCACCGTCGGACTTCCGGACGAGCAGTACTTC.

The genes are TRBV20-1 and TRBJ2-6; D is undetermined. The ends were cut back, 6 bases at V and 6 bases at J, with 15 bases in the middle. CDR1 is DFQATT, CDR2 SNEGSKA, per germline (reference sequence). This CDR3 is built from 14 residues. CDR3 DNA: TGCAGTGCGCACTCAGACCCACAGGCCAACGTCCTGACTTTC. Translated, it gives CSAHSDPQANVLTF.

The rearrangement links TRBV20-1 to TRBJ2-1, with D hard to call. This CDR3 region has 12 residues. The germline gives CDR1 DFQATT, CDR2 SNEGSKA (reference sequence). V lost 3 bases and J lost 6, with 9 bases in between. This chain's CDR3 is CSASQQLNEQFF. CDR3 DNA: TGCAGTGCTAGTCAACAACTCAATGAGCAGTTCTTC.

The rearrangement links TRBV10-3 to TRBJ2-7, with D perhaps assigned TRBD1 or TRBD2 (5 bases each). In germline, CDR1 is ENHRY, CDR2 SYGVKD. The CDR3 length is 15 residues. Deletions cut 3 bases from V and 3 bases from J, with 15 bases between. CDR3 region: CAISEPGRQLYEQYF. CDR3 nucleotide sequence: TGTGCCATCAGTGAACCGGGACGCCAGCTCTACGAGCAGTACTTC.